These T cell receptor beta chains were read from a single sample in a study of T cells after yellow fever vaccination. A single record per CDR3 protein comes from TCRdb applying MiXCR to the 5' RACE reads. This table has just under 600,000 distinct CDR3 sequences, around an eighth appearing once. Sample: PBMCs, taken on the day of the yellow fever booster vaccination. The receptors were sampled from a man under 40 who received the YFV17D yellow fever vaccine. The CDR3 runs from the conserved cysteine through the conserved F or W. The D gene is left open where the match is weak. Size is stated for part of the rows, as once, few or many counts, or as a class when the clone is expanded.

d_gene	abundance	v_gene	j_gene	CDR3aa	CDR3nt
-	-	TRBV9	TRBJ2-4	CASSPSTGLDIQYF	TGTGCCAGCAGCCCTAGTACCGGGTTAGACATTCAGTACTTC
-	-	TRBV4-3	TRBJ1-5	CASSQDRGYGQPQHF	TGCGCCAGCAGCCAAGACAGGGGCTACGGCCAGCCCCAGCATTTT
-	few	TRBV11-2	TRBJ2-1	CASSHDYNEQFF	TGTGCCAGCAGCCATGACTACAATGAGCAGTTCTTC
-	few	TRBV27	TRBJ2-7	CASSPIGGQSYEQYF	TGTGCTAGCAGCCCTATTGGCGGGCAGTCCTACGAGCAGTACTTC
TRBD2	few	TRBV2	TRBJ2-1	CASSLTSGKTLYNEQFF	TGTGCCAGCAGCCTTACTAGCGGGAAGACCCTATACAATGAGCAGTTCTTC
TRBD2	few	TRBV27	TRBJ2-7	CASGSGLAGYHEQYF	TGTGCCAGCGGGTCAGGACTAGCGGGTTATCACGAGCAGTACTTC
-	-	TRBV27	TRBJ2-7	CASSLGQTQIHEQYF	TGTGCCAGCAGTTTAGGCCAGACACAAATCCACGAGCAGTACTTC
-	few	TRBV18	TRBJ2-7	CASSPNREQYF	TGTGCCAGCTCACCGAATAGGGAGCAGTACTTC
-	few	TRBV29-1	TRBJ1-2	CSVGGLSYGYTF	TGCAGCGTTGGAGGGCTTAGCTATGGCTACACCTTC
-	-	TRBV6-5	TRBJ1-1	CASSQGRTEAFF	TGTGCCAGCAGTCAAGGGCGAACTGAAGCTTTCTTT
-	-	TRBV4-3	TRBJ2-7	CASSQEPTEIYEQYF	TGCGCCAGCAGCCAAGAACCTACTGAAATCTACGAGCAGTACTTC
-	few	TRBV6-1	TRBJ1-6	CASRLTTATNSPLHF	TGTGCCAGCAGACTAACGACGGCGACTAATTCACCCCTCCACTTT
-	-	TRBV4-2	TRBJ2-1	CAISPGVLSYNEQFF	TGTGCCATCAGCCCCGGGGTCCTCTCCTACAATGAGCAGTTCTTC
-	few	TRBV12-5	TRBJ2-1	CASGFGGGQNNEQFF	TGTGCTAGTGGTTTTGGGGGAGGACAAAACAATGAGCAGTTCTTC
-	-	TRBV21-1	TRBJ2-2	CASSPRDRGNGELFF	TGTGCCAGCAGCCCCCGGGACAGGGGAAACGGGGAGCTGTTTTTT
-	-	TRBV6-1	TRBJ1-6	CASSEVLPCNSPLHF	TGTGCCAGCAGCGAGGTTCTTCCCTGTAATTCACCCCTCCACTTT
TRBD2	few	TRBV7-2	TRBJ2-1	CASRVTSGSSYNEQFF	TGTGCCAGCAGGGTGACTAGCGGCAGCTCCTACAATGAGCAGTTCTTC
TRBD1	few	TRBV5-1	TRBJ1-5	CASSFGGGGPNQPQHF	TGCGCCAGCAGCTTTGGTGGAGGGGGCCCCAATCAGCCCCAGCATTTT
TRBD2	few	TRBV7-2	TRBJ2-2	CASGRGLANANTGELFF	TGTGCCAGCGGCCGGGGACTAGCGAACGCGAACACCGGGGAGCTGTTTTTT
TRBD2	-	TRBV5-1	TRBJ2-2	CASSSLAGEMNGELFF	TGCGCCAGCAGCTCCCTAGCGGGAGAAATGAACGGGGAGCTGTTTTTT
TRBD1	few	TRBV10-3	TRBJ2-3	CAIRGTVSTDTQYF	TGTGCCATCAGAGGGACAGTGAGCACAGATACGCAGTATTTT
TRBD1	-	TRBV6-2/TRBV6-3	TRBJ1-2	CASSPGTGGSYTF	TGTGCCAGCAGTCCCGGGACAGGCGGGAGCTACACCTTC
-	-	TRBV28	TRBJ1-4	CASKGLNEKLFF	TGTGCCAGCAAAGGGCTGAATGAAAAACTGTTTTTT
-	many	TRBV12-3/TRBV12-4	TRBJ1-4	CASNRGSPNEKLFF	TGTGCCAGCAATCGAGGCTCACCAAATGAAAAACTGTTTTTT
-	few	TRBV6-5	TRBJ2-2	CASSYSTAGELFF	TGTGCCAGCAGTTACTCTACGGCCGGGGAGCTGTTTTTT
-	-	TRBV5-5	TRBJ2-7	CASSFGTFSSYEQYF	TGTGCCAGCAGCTTTGGGACGTTCAGCTCCTACGAGCAGTACTTC
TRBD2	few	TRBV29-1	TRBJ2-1	CSVAPRLYREGEQFF	TGCAGCGTTGCCCCCCGCCTCTACCGGGAGGGTGAGCAGTTCTTC
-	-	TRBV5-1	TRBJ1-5	CASSPAPNQPQHF	TGCGCCAGCAGCCCAGCCCCCAATCAGCCCCAGCATTTT
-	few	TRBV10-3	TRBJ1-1	CAISEVLNTEAFF	TGTGCCATCAGTGAGGTCCTGAACACTGAAGCTTTCTTT
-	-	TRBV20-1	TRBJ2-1	CSATAGRGNEQFF	TGCAGTGCTACCGCAGGGCGAGGGAATGAGCAGTTCTTC
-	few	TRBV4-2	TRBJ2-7	CASSHSTGIPSSYEQYF	TGTGCCAGCAGTCATTCTACCGGGATCCCTAGCTCCTACGAGCAGTACTTC
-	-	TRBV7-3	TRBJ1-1	CASSPYGRGGTEAFF	TGTGCCAGCAGCCCATATGGGAGGGGAGGGACTGAAGCTTTCTTT
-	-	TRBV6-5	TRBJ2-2	CASSYSSNTGELFF	TGTGCCAGCAGTTACTCTTCGAACACCGGGGAGCTGTTTTTT
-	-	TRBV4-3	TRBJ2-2	CASSQLAGELFF	TGCGCCAGCAGCCAATTGGCGGGGGAGCTGTTTTTT
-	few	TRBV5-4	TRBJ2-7	CASSTPSAGKQYF	TGTGCCAGCAGCACGCCTAGCGCGGGGAAACAGTACTTC